This T cell receptor (beta chain) was sequenced for a study of blood T cell repertoires in COVID-19. At the level of the study: Sources were T cells, B-cell-depleted T cells, or PBMCs; the material itself was cDNA or gDNA.

Using immunoSEQ multiplex PCR, the repertoire was profiled, and TCRdb retains in-frame clones only, with some absent. The sample holds roughly 120,000 clones; approximately 82% are singletons and the top ten take around 2.3%. This clone was recorded once. V trimming: 5 bases; J trimming: 5 bases; junction bases outside the gene matches: 11. This CDR3 comprises 15 residues. CDR1 is LNHDA, CDR2 SQIVND, per germline (reference sequence). The sequencing input was peripheral blood. This sequence was found in a man aged 25-45 years with acute or convalescent COVID-19. The rearrangement uses TRBV19 and TRBJ2-7, with 8 bases that match TRBD2. The CDR3 protein is CASSPLPAGVDEQYF. The CDR3 region has the DNA TGTGCCAGTAGTCCCCTCCCAGCGGGGGTCGACGAGCAGTACTTC.